The rows below give T cell receptor beta chains drawn from one sample of a study of shared clonotypes between healthy human individuals. TCRdb keeps only in-frame clones here, not all; method: immunoSEQ multiplex PCR. The table lists about 380,000 clones, approximately 97% of them singletons. The sample consisted of memory CD8+ T cells sorted from blood. The receptors originated from a man under 40 in good health. The CDR3 runs from the conserved cysteine through the conserved F or W. Each record gives: clone size, J gene, V gene, D gene, CDR3 DNA, CDR3 protein. The D gene is left open where the match is weak. The listing skips clone size in some rows; elsewhere it reads once, few, many or a size class.

>NA|TRBJ2-1|TRBV11-3|NA
TGTGCCAGCAGCTTATTGAGGGGGCGGGAGGCCTCCTACAATGAGCAGTTCTTC
CASSLLRGREASYNEQFF
>NA|TRBJ2-3|TRBV10-3|NA
TGTGCCATCAGTGCCCGACAGATGGGAACAGATACGCAGTATTTT
CAISARQMGTDTQYF
>NA|TRBJ2-7|TRBV10-2|TRBD2
TGCGCCAGCAGACCCACGGGGGGGAGCTCCTACGAGCAGTACTTC
CASRPTGGSSYEQYF
>NA|TRBJ2-1|TRBV30|TRBD2
TGTGCCTGGAGTGCAGCGGGAGCAGGGCTGGGTGAGCAGTTCTTC
CAWSAAGAGLGEQFF
>NA|TRBJ2-1|TRBV11-3|TRBD2
TGTGCCAGCAGCTTCGCCGGGACTACCTACAATGAGCAGTTCTTC
CASSFAGTTYNEQFF
>NA|TRBJ2-1|TRBV19|NA
TGTGCCAGTAGTATAGTATCCGCGGTTGGGACTTACTCCTACAATGAGCAGTTCTTC
CASSIVSAVGTYSYNEQFF
>NA|TRBJ1-2|TRBV5-3|TRBD1
TGTGCCAGAAGCCCGGGAAGAGACAGGGCCGTCTATGGCTACACCTTC
CARSPGRDRAVYGYTF
>NA|TRBJ1-5|TRBV2|NA
TGTGCCAGCAAGGGGGTCAGAATCTCCAATCAGCCCCAGCATTTT
CASKGVRISNQPQHF
>NA|TRBJ2-7|TRBV28|NA
TGTGCCAGCAGTTCCCCGAGCCGAGGGGGGTCAACCTACGAGCAGTACTTC
CASSSPSRGGSTYEQYF
>NA|TRBJ2-7|TRBV11-2|NA
TGTGCCAGCAGCTTTAGGTCCCCTAGTCACGAGCAGTACTTC
CASSFRSPSHEQYF
>NA|TRBJ2-7|TRBV7-9|TRBD2
TGTGCCAGCAGCCGTCGGGGGGGATCGGACGAGCAGTACTTC
CASSRRGGSDEQYF
>NA|TRBJ2-5|TRBV7-9|TRBD1
TGTGCCAGCAGCTTAGCAGGGACAGGGGGCTACCGGGAGACCCAGTACTTC
CASSLAGTGGYRETQYF
>NA|TRBJ2-1|TRBV18|TRBD1
TGTGCCAGCTCATTTTGGTTCTGGGACAGGGGCGGGAGGCACTCCTACAATGAGCAGTTCTTC
CASSFWFWDRGGRHSYNEQFF
>NA|TRBJ2-7|TRBV2|NA
TGTGCCAGCACCGGACTATTCTCCTACGAGCAGTACTTC
CASTGLFSYEQYF
>once|TRBJ1-3|TRBV2|TRBD1
TGTGCCAGCACCCGGACAGGGTACGGAAACACCATATATTTT
CASTRTGYGNTIYF
>NA|TRBJ2-3|TRBV27|NA
TGTGCCAGCAGTTTGATTCCGGCCATGGCTAGCACAGATACGCAGTATTTT
CASSLIPAMASTDTQYF